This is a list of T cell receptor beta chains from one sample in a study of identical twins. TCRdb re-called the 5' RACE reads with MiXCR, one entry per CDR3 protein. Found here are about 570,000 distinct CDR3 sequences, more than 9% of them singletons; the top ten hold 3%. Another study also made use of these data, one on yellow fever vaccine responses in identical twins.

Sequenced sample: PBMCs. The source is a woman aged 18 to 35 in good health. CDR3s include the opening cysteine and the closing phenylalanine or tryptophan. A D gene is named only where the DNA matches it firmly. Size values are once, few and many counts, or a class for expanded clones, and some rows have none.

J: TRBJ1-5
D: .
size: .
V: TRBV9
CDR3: CASSVGPSGISNQPQHF
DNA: TGTGCCAGCAGCGTAGGTCCTTCCGGAATTAGCAATCAGCCCCAGCATTTT

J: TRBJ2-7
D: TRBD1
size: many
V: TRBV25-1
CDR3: CASSGDRGRYEQYF
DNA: TGTGCCAGCAGTGGGGACAGGGGGCGGTACGAGCAGTACTTC

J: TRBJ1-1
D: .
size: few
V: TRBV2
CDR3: CASLRDKTEAFF
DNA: TGTGCCAGCCTCCGGGACAAGACTGAAGCTTTCTTT

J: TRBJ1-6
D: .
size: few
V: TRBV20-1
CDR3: CSARRQSLDSPLHF
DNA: TGCAGTGCTAGACGACAGAGTTTGGATTCACCCCTCCACTTT

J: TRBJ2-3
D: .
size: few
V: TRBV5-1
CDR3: CASSLEGGPDTQYF
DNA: TGCGCCAGCAGCTTGGAGGGGGGGCCAGATACGCAGTATTTT

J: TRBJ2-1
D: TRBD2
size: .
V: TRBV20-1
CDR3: CSARDGTSFYNEQFF
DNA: TGCAGTGCTAGGGACGGGACTAGCTTCTACAATGAGCAGTTCTTC

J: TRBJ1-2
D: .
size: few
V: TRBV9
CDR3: CASSVVEGVGNYGYTF
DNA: TGTGCCAGCAGCGTGGTCGAGGGTGTTGGTAACTATGGCTACACCTTC

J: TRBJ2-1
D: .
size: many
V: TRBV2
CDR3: CASSVRGAPPNEQFF
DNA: TGTGCCAGCAGTGTTCGGGGTGCCCCCCCCAATGAGCAGTTCTTC

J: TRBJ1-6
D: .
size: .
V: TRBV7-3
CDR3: CASSLKPGGRVDSPLHF
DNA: TGTGCCAGCAGCTTAAAGCCTGGCGGCAGGGTCGATTCACCCCTCCACTTT

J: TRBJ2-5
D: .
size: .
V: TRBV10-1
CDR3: CASSDGAAGRTQYF
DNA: TGCGCCAGCAGTGATGGGGCGGCCGGCCGGACCCAGTACTTC

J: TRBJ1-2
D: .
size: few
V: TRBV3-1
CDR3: CASSQSPNYGYTF
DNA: TGTGCCAGCAGCCAAAGTCCAAACTATGGCTACACCTTC

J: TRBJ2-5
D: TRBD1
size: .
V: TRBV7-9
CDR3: CASSLDPRGRGETQYF
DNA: TGTGCCAGCAGCTTAGATCCCAGGGGGCGAGGAGAGACCCAGTACTTC

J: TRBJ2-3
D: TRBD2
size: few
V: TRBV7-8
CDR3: CASSLLAGGVTDTQYF
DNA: TGTGCCAGCAGCTTATTAGCGGGAGGGGTGACAGATACGCAGTATTTT

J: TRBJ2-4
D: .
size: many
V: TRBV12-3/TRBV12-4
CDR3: CASRNLGELDIQYF
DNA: TGTGCCAGCAGAAATCTGGGGGAATTGGACATTCAGTACTTC

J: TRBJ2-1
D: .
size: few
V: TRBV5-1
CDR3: CASSLATQGDEQFF
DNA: TGCGCCAGCAGCTTGGCCACCCAGGGCGATGAGCAGTTCTTC

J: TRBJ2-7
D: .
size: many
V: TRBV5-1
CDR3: CASMDETYEQYF
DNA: TGCGCCAGCATGGACGAGACCTACGAGCAGTACTTC

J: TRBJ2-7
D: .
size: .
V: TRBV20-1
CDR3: CSARELGGVYEQYF
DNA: TGCAGTGCTAGAGAACTAGGAGGAGTTTACGAGCAGTACTTC

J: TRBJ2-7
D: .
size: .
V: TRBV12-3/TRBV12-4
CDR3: CASSPPERHYEQYF
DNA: TGTGCCAGCAGCCCCCCGGAGCGGCACTACGAGCAGTACTTC

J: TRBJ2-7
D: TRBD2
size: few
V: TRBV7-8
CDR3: CASSSTSGREQYF
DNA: TGTGCCAGCAGCTCGACTAGCGGGAGGGAGCAGTACTTC

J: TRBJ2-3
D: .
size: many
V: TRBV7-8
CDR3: CASSLEQRASTDTQYF
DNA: TGTGCCAGCAGCTTAGAACAGCGGGCAAGCACAGATACGCAGTATTTT

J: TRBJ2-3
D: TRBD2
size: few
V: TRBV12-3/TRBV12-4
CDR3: CASSGLAGTQTQYF
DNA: TGTGCCAGCAGCGGACTAGCGGGGACCCAAACGCAGTATTTT

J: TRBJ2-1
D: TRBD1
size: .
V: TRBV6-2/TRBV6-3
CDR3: CASSFLTGGHEQFF
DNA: TGTGCCAGCAGTTTTCTAACAGGGGGCCATGAGCAGTTCTTC

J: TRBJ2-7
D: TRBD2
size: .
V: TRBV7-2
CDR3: CASRDSGNEQYF
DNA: TGTGCCAGCAGAGACAGCGGGAACGAGCAGTACTTC

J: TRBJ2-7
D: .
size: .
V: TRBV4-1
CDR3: CASSQDLNMGDEQYF
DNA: TGCGCCAGCAGCCAAGATTTGAATATGGGAGACGAGCAGTACTTC

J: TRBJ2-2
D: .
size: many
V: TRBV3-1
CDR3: CASSQVWTKTNTGELFF
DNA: TGTGCCAGCAGCCAAGTGTGGACAAAAACTAACACCGGGGAGCTGTTTTTT

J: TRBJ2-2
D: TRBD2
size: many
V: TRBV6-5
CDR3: CASSYNRLAGNTGELFF
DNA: TGTGCCAGCAGTTACAATCGTCTAGCGGGGAACACCGGGGAGCTGTTTTTT

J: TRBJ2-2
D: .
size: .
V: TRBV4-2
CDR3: CASSQDGSLNTGELFF
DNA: TGTGCCAGCAGCCAAGATGGAAGCCTGAACACCGGGGAGCTGTTTTTT

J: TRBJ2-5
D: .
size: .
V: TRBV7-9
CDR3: CASSFSGAGETQYF
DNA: TGTGCCAGCAGCTTCTCGGGTGCGGGGGAGACCCAGTACTTC

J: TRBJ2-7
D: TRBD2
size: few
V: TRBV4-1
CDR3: CASSQEFGGANYEQYF
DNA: TGCGCCAGCAGCCAAGAATTCGGGGGGGCGAACTACGAGCAGTACTTC

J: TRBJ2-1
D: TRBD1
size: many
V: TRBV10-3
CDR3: CAISESQTGAPYNEQFF
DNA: TGTGCCATCAGTGAGTCTCAGACAGGGGCCCCCTACAATGAGCAGTTCTTC

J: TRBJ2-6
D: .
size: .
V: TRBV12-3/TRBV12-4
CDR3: CASTNTGANVLTF
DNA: TGTGCCAGCACCAACACTGGGGCCAACGTCCTGACTTTC

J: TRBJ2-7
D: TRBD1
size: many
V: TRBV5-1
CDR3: CASSSDRAEQYF
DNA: TGCGCCAGCAGCTCCGACAGGGCCGAGCAGTACTTC

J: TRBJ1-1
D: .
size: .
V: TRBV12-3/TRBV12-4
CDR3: CASRRAGGVNTEAFF
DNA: TGTGCCAGCAGACGCGCTGGTGGAGTGAACACTGAAGCTTTCTTT

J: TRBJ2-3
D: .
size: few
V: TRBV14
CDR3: CASSPHATDTQYF
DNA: TGTGCCAGCAGCCCCCACGCCACAGATACGCAGTATTTT

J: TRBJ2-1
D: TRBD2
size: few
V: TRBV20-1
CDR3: CSASDGGWDLSYNEQFF
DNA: TGCAGTGCTAGTGACGGGGGGTGGGATCTATCCTACAATGAGCAGTTCTTC

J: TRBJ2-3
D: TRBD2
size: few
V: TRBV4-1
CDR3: CASSQAPQTSGSLWRSTDTQYF
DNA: TGCGCCAGCAGCCAAGCTCCCCAGACTAGCGGGAGCCTTTGGAGGAGCACAGATACGCAGTATTTT

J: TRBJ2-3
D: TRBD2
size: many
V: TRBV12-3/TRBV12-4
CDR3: CASSLRASGDTDTQYF
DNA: TGTGCCAGCAGTCTGAGGGCTAGCGGGGACACAGATACGCAGTATTTT

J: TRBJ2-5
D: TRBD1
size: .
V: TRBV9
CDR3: CASSVGERGQGETQYF
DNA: TGTGCCAGCAGCGTGGGCGAGAGGGGACAGGGAGAGACCCAGTACTTC

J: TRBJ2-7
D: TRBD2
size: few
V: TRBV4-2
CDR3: CASSQELAGVEQYF
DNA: TGTGCCAGCAGCCAAGAGCTAGCGGGGGTGGAGCAGTACTTC

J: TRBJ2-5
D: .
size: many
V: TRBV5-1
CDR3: CASRGLGTQETQYF
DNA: TGCGCCAGCAGAGGGCTGGGCACTCAAGAGACCCAGTACTTC

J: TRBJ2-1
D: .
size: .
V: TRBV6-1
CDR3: CASRPTVGSGPSSYNEQFF
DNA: TGTGCCAGCAGACCAACCGTGGGGAGCGGGCCTAGCTCCTACAATGAGCAGTTCTTC